This TCR beta chain was recovered during a study of CD8+ T cells in alopecia areata. cDNA prepared by RNA extraction and subsequent reverse transcription served as the template for sequencing. Profiling relied on immunoSEQ multiplex PCR, and the TCRdb table lists in-frame clones only, not all of them. The data show about 150,000 clones, 40% to 60% seen once. CDR3 length: 13 residues. Per the germline V gene, CDR1 is ENHRY and CDR2 is SYGVKD. V lost 7 bases, J lost 0 bases, and 8 bases lay in between. The chain carries TRBV10-3 and TRBJ2-3; D gene uncertain. Sample: CD8+ T cells sorted from blood, taken at week 0. The receptor was isolated from a human donor with alopecia areata. DNA of the CDR3: TGTGCCATCACCGACTCTAGCACAGATACGCAGTATTTT. Its translation is CAITDSSTDTQYF.